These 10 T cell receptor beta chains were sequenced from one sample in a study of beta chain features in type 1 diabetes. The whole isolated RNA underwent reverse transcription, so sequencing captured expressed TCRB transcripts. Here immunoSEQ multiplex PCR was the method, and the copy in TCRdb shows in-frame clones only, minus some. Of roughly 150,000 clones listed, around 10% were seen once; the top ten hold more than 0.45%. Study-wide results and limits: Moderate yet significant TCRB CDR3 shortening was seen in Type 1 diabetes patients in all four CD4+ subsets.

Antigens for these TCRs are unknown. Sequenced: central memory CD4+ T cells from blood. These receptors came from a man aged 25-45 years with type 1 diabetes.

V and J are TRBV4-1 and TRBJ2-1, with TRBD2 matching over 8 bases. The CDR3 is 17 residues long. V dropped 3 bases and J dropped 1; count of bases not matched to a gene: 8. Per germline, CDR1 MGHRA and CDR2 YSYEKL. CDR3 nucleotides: TGCGCCAGCAGCCAGCTACTAGCGGTTTATTCCTACAATGAGCAGTTCTTC. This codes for CASSQLLAVYSYNEQFF.

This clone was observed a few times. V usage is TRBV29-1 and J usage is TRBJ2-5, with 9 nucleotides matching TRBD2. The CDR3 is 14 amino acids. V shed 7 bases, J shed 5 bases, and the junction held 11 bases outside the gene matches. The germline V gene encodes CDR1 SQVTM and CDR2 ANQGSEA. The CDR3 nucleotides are TGCAGCGCCCTGGGGCTAGCGGGACGGGAGACCCAGTACTTC. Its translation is CSALGLAGRETQYF.

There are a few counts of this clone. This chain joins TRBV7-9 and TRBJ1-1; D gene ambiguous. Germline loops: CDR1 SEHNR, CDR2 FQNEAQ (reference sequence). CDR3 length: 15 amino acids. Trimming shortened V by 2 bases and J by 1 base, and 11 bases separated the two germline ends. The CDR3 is CASSLMSLRNTEAFF. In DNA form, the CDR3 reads TGTGCCAGCAGCTTAATGAGTTTGCGGAACACTGAAGCTTTCTTT.

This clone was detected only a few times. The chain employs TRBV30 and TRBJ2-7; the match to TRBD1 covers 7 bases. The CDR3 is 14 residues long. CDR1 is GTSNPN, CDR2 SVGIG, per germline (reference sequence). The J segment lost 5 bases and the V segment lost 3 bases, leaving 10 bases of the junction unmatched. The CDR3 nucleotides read TGTGCCTGGAGATCCTCAGGGGGAAAAAACGAGCAGTACTTC. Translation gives CAWRSSGGKNEQYF.

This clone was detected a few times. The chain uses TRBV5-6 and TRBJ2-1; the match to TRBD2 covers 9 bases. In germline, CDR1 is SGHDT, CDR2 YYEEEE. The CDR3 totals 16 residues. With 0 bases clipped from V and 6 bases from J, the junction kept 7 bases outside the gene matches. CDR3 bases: TGTGCCAGCAGCTTGGTTGCTAGCGGGGACCGCAATGAGCAGTTCTTC. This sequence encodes CASSLVASGDRNEQFF.

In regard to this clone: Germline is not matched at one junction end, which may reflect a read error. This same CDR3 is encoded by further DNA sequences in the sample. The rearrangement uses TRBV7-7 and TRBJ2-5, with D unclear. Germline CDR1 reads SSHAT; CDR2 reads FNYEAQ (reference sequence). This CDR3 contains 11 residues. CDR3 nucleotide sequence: TGTGCTAGCAGCCCGCAAGAGACCCAGTACTTC. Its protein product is CASSPQETQYF.

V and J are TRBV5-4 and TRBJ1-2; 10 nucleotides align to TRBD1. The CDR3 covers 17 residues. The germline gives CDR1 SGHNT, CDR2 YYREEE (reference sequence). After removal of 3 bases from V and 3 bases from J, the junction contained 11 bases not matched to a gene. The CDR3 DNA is TGTGCCAGCAGCTCGAACCGACAGGGGGCCTTCGACTATGGCTACACCTTC. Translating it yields CASSSNRQGAFDYGYTF. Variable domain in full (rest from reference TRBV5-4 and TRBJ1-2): ETGVTQSPTHLIKTRGQQVTLRCSSQSGHNTVSWYQQALGQGPQFIFQYYREEENGRGNFPPRFSGLQFPNYSSELNVNALELDDSALYLCASSSNRQGAFDYGYTFGSGTRLTVV.

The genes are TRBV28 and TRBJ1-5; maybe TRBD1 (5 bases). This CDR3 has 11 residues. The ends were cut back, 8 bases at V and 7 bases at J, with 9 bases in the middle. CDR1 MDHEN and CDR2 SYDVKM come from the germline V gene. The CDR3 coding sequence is TGTGCCAGCCAGGGAAGGCAGCCCCAGCATTTT. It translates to CASQGRQPQHF.

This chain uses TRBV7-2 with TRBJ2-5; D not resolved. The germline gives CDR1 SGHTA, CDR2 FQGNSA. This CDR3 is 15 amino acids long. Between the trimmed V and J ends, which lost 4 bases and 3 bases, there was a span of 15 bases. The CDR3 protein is CASSSSPRHKETQYF. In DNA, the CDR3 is TGTGCCAGCAGCTCCTCACCCAGACACAAAGAGACCCAGTACTTC.

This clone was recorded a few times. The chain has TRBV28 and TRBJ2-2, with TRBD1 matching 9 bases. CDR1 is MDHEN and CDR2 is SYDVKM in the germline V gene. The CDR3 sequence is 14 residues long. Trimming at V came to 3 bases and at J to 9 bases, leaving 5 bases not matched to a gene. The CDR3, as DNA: TGTGCCAGCAGTTTCGGACAGGGGACCAGGGAGCTGTTTTTT. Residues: CASSFGQGTRELFF.